These 2 T cell receptor beta chains were all obtained from the same sample, sequenced in a study of T-cell memory formation after mild COVID-19. Via MiXCR, TCRdb re-called the 5' RACE reads, giving one row per CDR3 protein. Counted here are some 210,000 distinct CDR3 sequences, roughly a tenth occurring once; the ten biggest clones make up 2.5% to 3.5%. Sequencing was carried out using PBMCs or a T cell subset sorted from them (not recorded which). The origin of the receptors is a young man who had mild COVID-19 (a few samples of this study predate the infection). Cell type and time point are not known.

As DNA, the CDR3 is TGTGCCAGCAGTCCGCCGCGACCAGGCAGGGGTGGCTACACCTTC. It codes for CASSPPRPGRGGYTF. This rearrangement joins TRBV28 to TRBJ1-2; tentatively, D is TRBD1 (6 bases). Germline V gives CDR1 MDHEN, CDR2 SYDVKM. The CDR3 covers 15 residues. Trimming stripped 5 bases from V and 7 bases from J, with 20 bases between.

This clonotype was recorded at least ten times. CDR3 in amino acids: CASSFSPEKGYEQYF. CDR3 nucleotide sequence: TGTGCCAGCAGCTTTAGTCCCGAGAAAGGGTACGAGCAGTACTTC. The V call is TRBV7-2, the J call TRBJ2-7; D remains unclear. The CDR3 is made up of 15 amino acids. V lost 3 bases and J lost 4, with 16 bases in between. Per germline, CDR1 SGHTA and CDR2 FQGNSA.